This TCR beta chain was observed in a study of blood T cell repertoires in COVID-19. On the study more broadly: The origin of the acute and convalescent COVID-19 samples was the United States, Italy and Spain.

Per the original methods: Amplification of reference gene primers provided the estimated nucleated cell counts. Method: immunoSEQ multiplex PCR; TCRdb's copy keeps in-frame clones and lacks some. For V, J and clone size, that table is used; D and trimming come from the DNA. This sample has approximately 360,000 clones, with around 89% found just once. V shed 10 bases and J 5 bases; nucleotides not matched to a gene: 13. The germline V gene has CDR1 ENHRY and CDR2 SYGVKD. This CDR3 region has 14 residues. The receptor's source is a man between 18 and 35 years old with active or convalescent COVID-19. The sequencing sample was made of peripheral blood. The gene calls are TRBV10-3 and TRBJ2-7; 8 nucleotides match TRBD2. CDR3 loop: CATGGPRGTDEQYF. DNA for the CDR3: TGTGCCACGGGGGGGCCAAGAGGGACCGACGAGCAGTACTTC.